This T cell receptor (beta chain) was sequenced during a study of early T cells in non-severe SARS-CoV-2 infection. Study-wide background: Sequenced bulk RNA came from whole blood that was unsorted, and chains were unpaired. General study points: VDJdb matches were skewed toward anti-spike CD8 T cell responses.

Comment on this clonotype: The antigen is unknown.

In the library, individual cDNA molecules carried attached unique molecular identifiers. One entry per CDR3 protein, called by TCRdb with MiXCR from the 5' RACE reads. This sample has 70,000 to 95,000 distinct CDR3 sequences, with about 15% found just once. With 5 bases clipped from V and 5 bases from J, the junction kept 4 bases outside the gene matches. This CDR3 has 14 residues. The germline CDR1 and CDR2 sequences are SGHVS and FNYEAQ. This receptor was taken from an adult who was a healthcare worker with PCR-confirmed SARS-CoV-2 infection or an uninfected control (not recorded which). The sequenced material came from whole blood. The V call is TRBV7-6, the J call TRBJ1-5, with 9 nucleotides matching TRBD1. CDR3 bases: TGTGCCAGCAGCGCTACAGGGGGCGATCAGCCCCAGCATTTT. This translates into CASSATGGDQPQHF.